A single sample is the source of the 17 T cell receptor beta chains below, sequenced in a study of shared clonotypes between healthy human individuals. Naive CD8 cells lacked CD45RO, underwent positive selection for CCR7 and left out terminally differentiated effector memory CD45RA+ cells. TCRdb keeps only in-frame clones here, not all; method: immunoSEQ multiplex PCR. The sample carries roughly 2,000,000 clones, just over 90% recorded once. The sequencing input was naive CD8+ T cells from PBMCs. These receptors all stem from a man aged 18-30 years in good health. Some clones in this sample may be carry-over from other donors' samples.

The chain couples TRBV29-1 to TRBJ2-7, with D perhaps being TRBD1 or TRBD2 (6 bases each). Germline V gene lookup returns CDR1 SQVTM and CDR2 ANQGSEA. The CDR3 contains 14 residues. Between the trimmed V and J ends, which lost 4 bases and 2 bases, there was a span of 15 bases. The CDR3 DNA reads as TGCAGCGTTGTCACGCGGGACAAGACCTACGAGCAGTACTTC. This translates into CSVVTRDKTYEQYF.

This clone appeared a single time. The chain joins TRBV6-5 to TRBJ2-2; D could derive from TRBD1 or TRBD2 (5 bases each). Looked up from germline, CDR1 is MNHEY and CDR2 is SVGAGI. V lost 5 bases and J 4 bases, leaving 14 bases between the germline ends. The CDR3 has 15 residues. The CDR3 region is CASSRGQGPTGELFF. The CDR3 DNA reads as TGTGCCAGCAGTCGCGGGCAGGGTCCCACCGGGGAGCTGTTTTTT.

This clone was picked up one time. CDR3 DNA sequence: TGTGCCAGCAGCGAACACTTGACCCTAGCGGGAGTCTACAATGAGCAGTTCTTC. Amino acid sequence: CASSEHLTLAGVYNEQFF. This chain connects TRBV7-2 to TRBJ2-1, with 10 positions matching TRBD2. V shed 5 bases, J shed 3 bases, and the junction held 13 bases outside the gene matches. From germline, CDR1 is SGHTA and CDR2 FQGNSA. The CDR3 length is 18 residues.

The chain carries TRBV27 and TRBJ2-3, with 9 bases that match TRBD2. Per the germline V gene, CDR1 is MNHEY and CDR2 is SMNVEV (reference sequence). This CDR3 region has 13 residues. With 4 bases clipped from V and 7 bases from J, the junction kept 3 bases outside the gene matches. This chain's CDR3 is CASSSTSGHTQYF. The CDR3 DNA sequence: TGTGCCAGCAGTTCGACTAGCGGCCATACGCAGTATTTT.

V and J are TRBV2 and TRBJ2-5; TRBD1 agrees at 7 bases. The CDR3 consists of 13 residues. Germline lookup yields CDR1 SNHLY and CDR2 FYNNEI. The J segment lost 4 bases and the V segment lost 8 bases, leaving 7 bases of the junction unmatched. The CDR3 protein is CASYQGVGETQYF. The CDR3 DNA reads TGTGCCAGCTATCAGGGGGTCGGAGAGACCCAGTACTTC.

The chain uses TRBV7-9 and TRBJ2-1, with D possibly called TRBD1 or TRBD2 (5 bases each). CDR1 and CDR2 from the germline V gene are SEHNR and FQNEAQ (reference sequence). Trimming removed 0 bases at V and 9 bases at J, with 15 bases between. CDR3 length: 15 amino acids. The CDR3 coding sequence is TGTGCCAGCAGCTTAGCGCTGGGGGACGGCTTTGAGCAGTTCTTC. Residues: CASSLALGDGFEQFF.

V and J are TRBV5-6 and TRBJ1-2; D is unclear. CDR1 is SGHDT, CDR2 YYEEEE, per germline. V lost 2 bases and J 0 bases, leaving 8 bases between the germline ends. The CDR3 has 14 amino acids. This CDR3 is CASSFAVSNYGYTF. CDR3 bases: TGTGCCAGCAGCTTTGCAGTCTCTAACTATGGCTACACCTTC. The full variable domain, rest sourced from reference TRBV5-6 and TRBJ1-2, is DAGVTQSPTHLIKTRGQQVTLRCSPKSGHDTVSWYQQALGQGPQFIFQYYEEEERQRGNFPDRFSGHQFPNYSSELNVNALLLGDSALYLCASSFAVSNYGYTFGSGTRLTVV.

With regard to this clone: Other DNA sequences in the sample encode the same CDR3. The chain has TRBV18 and TRBJ2-1; D remains ambiguous. Germline-derived CDR1 and CDR2 are KGHSH and LQKENI. The CDR3 length is 15 residues. With 5 bases removed from V and 0 bases from J, the gap between germline ends came to 11 bases. This CDR3 is CASSSDGSSYNEQFF. DNA of the CDR3: TGTGCCAGCTCATCTGACGGAAGCTCCTACAATGAGCAGTTCTTC.

V is TRBV29-1 and J is TRBJ2-3, with D tentatively TRBD1 (5 bases). Trimming removed 0 bases at V and 0 bases at J, with 13 bases between. Germline lookup yields CDR1 SQVTM and CDR2 ANQGSEA. This CDR3 has 16 residues. CDR3 loop: CSVEDSGPHSTDTQYF. CDR3 nucleotide sequence: TGCAGCGTTGAAGATTCAGGGCCCCATAGCACAGATACGCAGTATTTT.

Details on this clone: Within the sample, other DNA sequences also encode this same CDR3. The chain carries TRBV9 and TRBJ2-7; 10 bases align to TRBD1. Germline V CDR1 and CDR2: SGDLS, YYNGEE. J lost 4 bases, V lost 0 bases, and 1 base had no gene match. The CDR3 spans 14 residues. CDR3 region: CASSVGDRGYEQYF. CDR3 DNA: TGTGCCAGCAGCGTAGGGGACAGGGGTTACGAGCAGTACTTC.

The V and J genes are TRBV5-6 and TRBJ2-4, with D hard to call. This CDR3 has 12 residues. V lost 3 bases, J lost 15 bases, and 16 bases lay in between. The V gene's germline CDR1 is SGHDT and CDR2 YYEEEE. For the CDR3, the DNA is TGTGCCAGCAGCTATCAAACCGCTTTTCTGTACTTC. It codes for CASSYQTAFLYF.

The chain employs TRBV7-9 and TRBJ2-7, with TRBD2 identical over 9 bases. Trimming at V came to 5 bases and at J to 0 bases, leaving 17 bases not matched to a gene. Germline CDR1 reads SEHNR; CDR2 reads FQNEAQ (reference sequence). The CDR3 loop spans 19 amino acids. CDR3 sequence reads: CASSAPREGLMVGSYEQYF. The CDR3, as DNA: TGTGCCAGCAGCGCTCCGCGGGAGGGCCTGATGGTAGGCTCCTACGAGCAGTACTTC. The full variable domain, in which reference TRBV7-9 and TRBJ2-7 provide the parts outside the CDR3, is DTGVSQNPRHKITKRGQNVTFRCDPISEHNRLYWYRQTLGQGPEFLTYFQNEAQLEKSRLLSDRFSAERPKGSFSTLEIQRTEQGDSAMYLCASSAPREGLMVGSYEQYFGPGTRLTVT.

The V gene is TRBV7-9, the J gene TRBJ2-1; 7 nucleotides line up with TRBD2. J lost 4 bases, V lost 5 bases, and 11 bases had no gene match. There are 16 residues in the CDR3. The germline gives CDR1 SEHNR, CDR2 FQNEAQ (reference sequence). The CDR3 here is CASSDPSGHLYNEQFF. In DNA, the CDR3 is TGTGCCAGCAGCGATCCTAGCGGCCACCTTTACAATGAGCAGTTCTTC.

This clone was detected once. V and J are TRBV4-1 and TRBJ2-7; a possible D gene is TRBD1 (5 bases). Germline V gene data show CDR1 as MGHRA and CDR2 as YSYEKL. Between the trimmed V and J ends, which lost 3 bases and 3 bases, there was a span of 12 bases. The length of the CDR3 is 14 residues. CDR3 in amino acids: CASSHFSTDYEQYF. In nucleotides, the CDR3 is TGCGCCAGCAGCCACTTCTCGACAGACTACGAGCAGTACTTC.

The V and J genes are TRBV12-5 and TRBJ2-5; D might be TRBD1 (6 bases). The V end was cut by 5 bases, the J end by 5 bases, with 12 bases between. Per germline, CDR1 LGHNT and CDR2 FRNRAP. The CDR3 is 13 residues long. The CDR3 loop is CASGQGGPETQYF. The DNA for the CDR3 is TGTGCTAGTGGTCAAGGGGGTCCGGAGACCCAGTACTTC.

This sequence joins TRBV11-2 and TRBJ1-5; D uncertain. The CDR3 has 13 residues. In germline, CDR1 is SGHAT, CDR2 FQNNGV. Trimming stripped 1 base from V and 3 bases from J, with 4 bases between. The CDR3 sequence: CASSLGPNQPQHF. Here the CDR3 DNA reads TGTGCCAGCAGCTTAGGGCCCAATCAGCCCCAGCATTTT.

The chain links TRBV28 to TRBJ1-5, with no clear D. Germline V CDR1 and CDR2: MDHEN, SYDVKM. The CDR3 is made up of 12 amino acids. V dropped 2 bases and J dropped 6 bases, with 5 bases sitting between them. CDR3 in DNA: TGTGCCAGCAGTTTAATGGGTCAGCCCCAGCATTTT. This codes for CASSLMGQPQHF.